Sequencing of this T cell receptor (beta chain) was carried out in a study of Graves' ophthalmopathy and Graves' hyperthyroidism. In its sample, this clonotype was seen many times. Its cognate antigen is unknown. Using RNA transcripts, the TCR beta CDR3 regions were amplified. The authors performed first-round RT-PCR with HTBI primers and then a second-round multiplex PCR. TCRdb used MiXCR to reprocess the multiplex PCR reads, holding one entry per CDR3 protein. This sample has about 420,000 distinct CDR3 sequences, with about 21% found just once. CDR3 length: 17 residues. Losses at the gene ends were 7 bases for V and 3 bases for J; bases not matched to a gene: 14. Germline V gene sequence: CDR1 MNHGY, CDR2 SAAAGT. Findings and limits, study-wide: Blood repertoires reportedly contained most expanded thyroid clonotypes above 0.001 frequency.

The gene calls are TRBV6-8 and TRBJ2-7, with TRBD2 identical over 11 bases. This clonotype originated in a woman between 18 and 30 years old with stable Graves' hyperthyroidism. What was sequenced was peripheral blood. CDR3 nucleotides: TGTGCCAGCACCTGTTCCAGGACTAGCGGGTTCATCTACGAGCAGTACTTC. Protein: CASTCSRTSGFIYEQYF.